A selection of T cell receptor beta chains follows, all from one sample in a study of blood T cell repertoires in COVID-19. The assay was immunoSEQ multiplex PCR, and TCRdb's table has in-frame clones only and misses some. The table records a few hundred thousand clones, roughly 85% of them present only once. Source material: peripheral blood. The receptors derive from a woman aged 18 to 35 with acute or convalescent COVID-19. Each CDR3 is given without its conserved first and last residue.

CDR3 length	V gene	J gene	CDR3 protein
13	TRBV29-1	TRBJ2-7	SVVSTKSRTHEQY
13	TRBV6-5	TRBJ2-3	ASSPRTSGGDTQY
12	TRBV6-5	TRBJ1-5	ASSLGQGNQPQH
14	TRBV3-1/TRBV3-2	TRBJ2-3	ASSHPAGGATDTQY
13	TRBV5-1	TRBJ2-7	ASKLGDRGNYEQY
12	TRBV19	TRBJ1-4	ASSLTRNHEKLF
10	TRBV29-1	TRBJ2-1	SVVAVYNEQF
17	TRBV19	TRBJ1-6	ASSSYGVKAGSYNSPLH
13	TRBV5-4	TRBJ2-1	ASSSGTGSYNEQF
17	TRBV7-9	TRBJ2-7	ASSSPPGIIAGRTWEQY
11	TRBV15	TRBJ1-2	ATSDRGSGGYT
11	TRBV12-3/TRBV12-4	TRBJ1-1	ASSLTGDAEAF
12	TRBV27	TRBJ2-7	ASSSTRTGYEQY
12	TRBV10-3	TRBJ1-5	AISESGGGQPQH
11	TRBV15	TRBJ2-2	ATFDSNTGELF
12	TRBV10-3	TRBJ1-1	AISESAGNTEAF
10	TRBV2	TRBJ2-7	ASSETGNEQY
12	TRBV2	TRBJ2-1	ASRLGQENNEQF
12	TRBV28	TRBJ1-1	ASSPGQLNTEAF
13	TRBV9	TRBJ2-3	ASSVDQGGTDTQY
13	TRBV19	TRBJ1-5	ASSITTGDNQPQH
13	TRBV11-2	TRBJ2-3	ASSPPGGRSDTQY
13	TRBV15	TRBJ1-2	ATSRGGQGIGGYT
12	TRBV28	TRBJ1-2	ASSPRRDSKSYT
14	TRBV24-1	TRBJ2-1	ATSDFGLAGGNEQF
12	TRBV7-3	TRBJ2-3	ASSDQRGGDTQY
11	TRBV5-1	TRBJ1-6	ASSLGGDSPLH
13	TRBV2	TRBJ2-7	ASSAGQSSSYEQY
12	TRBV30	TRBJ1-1	AWSVAVDSTEAF
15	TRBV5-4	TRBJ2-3	ASSLEGGGRRTDTQY
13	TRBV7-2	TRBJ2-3	ASSVSGGPTDTQY
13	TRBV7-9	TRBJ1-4	ASSLMTGRNEKLF
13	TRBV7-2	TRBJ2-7	ASSLDGTGFYEQY
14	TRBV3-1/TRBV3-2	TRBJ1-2	ASSQDLDVGAYGYT
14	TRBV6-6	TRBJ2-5	ASSYETLEAQETQY
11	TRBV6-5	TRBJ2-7	ATQKGGGREQY
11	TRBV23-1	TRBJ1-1	ASSQRGFTEAF
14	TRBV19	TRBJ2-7	ASSPQTGQGRREQY
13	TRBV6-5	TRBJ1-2	ASSYSGQGYYGYT
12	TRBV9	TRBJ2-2	ASSVDTNTGELF
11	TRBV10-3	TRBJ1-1	AITSGLNTEAF
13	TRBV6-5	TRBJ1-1	ATDEQGPLNTEAF
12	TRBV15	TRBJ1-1	ATSRATANTEAF
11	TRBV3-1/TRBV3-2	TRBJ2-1	ASSPVAWTRLF
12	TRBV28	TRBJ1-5	ASSLWRGGQPQH
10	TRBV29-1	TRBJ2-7	SVGQGTYEQY
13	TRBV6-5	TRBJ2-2	ASSPDRPHTGELF
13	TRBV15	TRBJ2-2	ATSRGQGLPGELF